This TCR beta chain appears in the sequencing data of a study of regulatory T cells in long-lasting Graves disease listed by TCRdb under 2021. In the study overall: Persistent Graves' disease was defined as persistently positive TSH receptor autoantibodies together with antithyroid drug treatment for over 5 years. Patients with persistent Graves' disease were compared with patients with newly diagnosed Graves' disease using TCR sequencing and RNA sequencing of peripheral blood. In the clinical cohort, patients with persistent Graves' disease had used antithyroid drugs for an average of about 10.3 years. TCR sequencing covered some 13 persistent and some 20 newly diagnosed Graves' disease patients, some 33 samples in total. The study was registered as a clinical trial and conducted in China. What the study reported, not specific to this receptor: Peripheral blood alone was examined, since thyroid tissue, which constituted the primary lesion, could not be accessed. Only the TCR beta chain was sequenced and analyzed. Persistent patients shared more public clonotypes among themselves (fewer than 3,000) than newly diagnosed patients did (approximately 970). The authors acknowledged the small sample size as a limitation that may reduce accuracy. Persistent disease showed preferential use of TRBV28, TRBJ1-2 and TRBJ2-5, whereas newly diagnosed disease favored TRBV20-1 and TRBJ2-1. Compared with newly diagnosed patients, persistent Graves' disease patients had lower TCR Shannon entropy and fewer highly expanded clones, which suggests clonal expansion.

The CDR3 runs 13 residues from the cysteine to the phenylalanine. The CDR3 DNA has 39 bases and is translated from base 1. V is pared back by 6 bases and J by 5 bases, with 8 bases lying between the germline termini. CDR1 MNHNS and CDR2 SASEGT are derived from the germline V gene. Library method: multiplex PCR. Sequenced using an Illumina HiSeq 4000. To build TCR beta libraries, CDR3 regions were amplified by Arm-PCR using iRepertoire HTBI primers. Gel purification was performed on PCR products prior to sequencing. In the original analysis: A total of 62 TRBV and some 15 TRBJ segments were identified across samples and were used for gene usage analysis of CDR3 amino acid clonotypes. COPE and FqMerger were used to merge filtered high-quality paired reads into contigs. BLAST was used to align contigs to the IMGT TRBV, TRBD and TRBJ reference genes, and CDR3 was defined following IMGT. Any clonotype with a frequency above 0.1% was counted as a highly expanded clone. Shannon entropy served as the measure of repertoire diversity, while the Gini coefficient captured V-J evenness. A clonotype was considered public if more than one individual shared it. TCRdb itself trimmed the public reads at Q25 with fastp, ran MiXCR and retained productive beta chains. Each record represents a unique CDR3 protein, reported with the most common genes and DNA among its rows. The V and J calls reflect TCRdb's pipeline rather than the authors' work. The sample yields 300,000 to 350,000 distinct CDR3 sequences; roughly a fifth were counted once. The ten largest make up roughly 27% of the sample.

This specimen's time point label, interpreted: persistent/refractory GD, antithyroid drugs over 5 years with positive TRAb. RNA was extracted from PBMCs in TRIzol for both TCR sequencing and RNA sequencing. The diagnosis of Graves' disease was made according to American Thyroid Association guidelines. Patients were recruited from an endocrinology department in Xi'an, China. Each patient gave 9 to 10 milliliters of peripheral blood, collected in an EDTA anticoagulant tube. Ficoll Paque Plus density gradient separation was used to isolate PBMCs, and no further T cell sorting was done. An Agilent 2100 Bioanalyzer and agarose gel were used to check RNA quality, and a NanoDrop 2000 was used to measure RNA concentration. In the case of this clonotype: It lacks a known antigen. No base quality values were provided; no much bigger clone lies one nucleotide off.

The sequence joins TRBV6-1 to TRBJ1-6; confidence is insufficient to name the D gene. This receptor was identified in a female donor with Graves disease. Material: peripheral blood mononuclear cells (PBMCs), obtained when the disease was refractory, from a patient treated with antithyroid drugs. CDR3 region: CASSRGNNSPLHF. Here is the DNA: TGTGCCAGCAGCCGGGGTAATAATTCACCCCTCCACTTT.